This T cell receptor (beta chain) was recovered during a study of identical twins. Whole-study findings and limits: Monozygotic twin pairs showed more out-of-frame TCR alpha sharing than models estimated. Beta out-of-frame sequences displayed a weaker excess of sharing between twins. High-abundance cord blood beta clonotypes had fewer insertions; memory repertoires showed none.

Germline CDR1 is SGHDN and CDR2 is FVKESK. V lost 0 bases, J lost 9 bases, and 27 bases stayed unmatched. The CDR3 has 21 residues. On this clonotype itself: The antigen is unknown.

The cDNA had a unique molecular identifier and a template-switch universal primer site. TCRdb re-called the 5' RACE reads with MiXCR, one entry per CDR3 protein. Altogether around 340,000 distinct CDR3 sequences are present, about 12% being singletons, with the ten largest covering 6% to 9%. This same sample was also taken into another study, of yellow fever vaccine responses in identical twins.

The TCR was taken from a woman aged 18-35 years in good health. The chain links TRBV14 to TRBJ2-3; 7 nucleotides match TRBD1. Source material: CD8+ T cells sorted from blood. CDR3: CASSQDPFYGTDLIGAVTQYF. The CDR3 nucleotides read TGTGCCAGCAGCCAAGATCCTTTCTATGGGACAGATCTAATTGGGGCAGTCACGCAGTATTTT.